The clone carrying this TCR beta chain was detected a few times. What it binds is not known. The data were taken from a study of T cells in Graves' hyperthyroidism and ophthalmopathy. The overall study: Peripheral blood sampling occurred at initial diagnosis, before any treatment.

Exclusion of patients followed from uncontrolled infection, other autoimmune disease, pregnancy or lactation. Germline V gene sequence: CDR1 SGHTS, CDR2 YDEGEE. The CDR3 has 17 residues. Trimming removed 1 base from V and 0 bases from J, with 13 bases in between. Study-level findings and limits: Separation of ophthalmopathy from stable hyperthyroidism was achieved by a 13 V-J model.

Authors of the study amplified TCR beta CDR3 regions from RNA transcripts. Initially, a first-round RT-PCR of the TCR CDR3 employed the HTBI primer set. TCRdb re-derived calls from the multiplex PCR reads in MiXCR, one entry per CDR3 protein. The table lists approximately 630,000 distinct CDR3 sequences, around 15% of them singletons. The TCR originated in a woman aged 25-40 years with Graves' hyperthyroidism. Sequenced input: blood. The genes are TRBV5-8 and TRBJ2-2, with D possibly TRBD2 on 6 matching bases. This chain's CDR3 is CASSLLQLATNTGELFF. The CDR3 DNA is TGTGCCAGCAGCTTGCTCCAGCTAGCGACGAACACCGGGGAGCTGTTTTTT.